The clone carrying this T cell receptor (beta chain) was seen more than once but under ten times. Under the authors' procedure: Amplification of reference gene primers provided the estimated nucleated cell counts. Clones were read by immunoSEQ multiplex PCR, and TCRdb kept only the in-frame ones, dropping some. That table gives V, J and clone size, and the DNA gave D and trimming. This repertoire shows 200,000 to 250,000 clones, 85% to 90% found once; its top ten account for more than 8.5%. Trimming left V 7 bases short and J 0 bases short, with 10 bases between. The CDR3 runs 15 residues. Germline CDR1 is LNHDA and CDR2 is SQIVND (reference sequence). Patients of the Seattle cohort, enrolled during active infection, were followed longitudinally. The source of the sample is a study of blood T cell repertoires in COVID-19.

The sequencing input was peripheral blood. The source of this sequence is a woman aged 50 to 65 with COVID-19, enrolled during active disease. V and J are TRBV19 and TRBJ1-6, with D tentatively TRBD1 (5 bases). For the CDR3, the DNA is TGTGCCAGTACCGGCGGGGGCTCCTATAATTCACCCCTCCACTTT. Encoded protein: CASTGGGSYNSPLHF.